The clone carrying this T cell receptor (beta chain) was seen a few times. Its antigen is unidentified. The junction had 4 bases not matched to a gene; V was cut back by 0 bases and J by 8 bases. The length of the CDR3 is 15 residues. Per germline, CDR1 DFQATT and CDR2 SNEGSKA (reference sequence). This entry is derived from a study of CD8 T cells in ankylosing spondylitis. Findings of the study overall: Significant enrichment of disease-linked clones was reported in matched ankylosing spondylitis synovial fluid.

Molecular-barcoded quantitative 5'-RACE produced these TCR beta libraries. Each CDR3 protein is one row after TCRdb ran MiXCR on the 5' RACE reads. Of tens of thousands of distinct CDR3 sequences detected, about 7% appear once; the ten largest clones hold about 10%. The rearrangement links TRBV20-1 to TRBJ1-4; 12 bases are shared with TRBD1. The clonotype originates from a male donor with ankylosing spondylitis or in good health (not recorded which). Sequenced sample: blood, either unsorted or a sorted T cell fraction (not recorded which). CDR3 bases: TGCAGTGCTAGAGATCCTGGGACAGGGGGCGAAAAACTGTTTTTT. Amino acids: CSARDPGTGGEKLFF.